This TCR beta chain stems from a study of a mutant IDH1 vaccine in newly diagnosed glioma. This clone was detected only a few times. Its antigen is unknown. Time point defined: week 47, end of study. Each dose of the vaccine consisted of 300 ug of mutant IDH1 20-mer peptide, with topical imiquimod. V lost 3 bases to trimming and J lost 5 bases; unmatched junction nucleotides: 7. Germline-derived CDR1 and CDR2 are SGDLS and YYNGEE. The CDR3 runs to 14 residues. Findings and caveats of the study: Detectable vaccine-induced immune responses arose in around 92% of patients.

Sequencing used immunoSEQ multiplex PCR; TCRdb keeps in-frame clones, though not all of them. The sample yields approximately 52,000 clones, over 60% seen once. This sample comprised PBMCs, obtained from a glioma patient whose treatment included an IDH1 peptide vaccine. The receptor comes from a woman aged 40 to 49 with glioma. Some clones in this sample may be carry-over from other donors' samples. This chain links TRBV9 with TRBJ1-1, with 7 bases aligning to TRBD1. The CDR3 reads CASSGQGKGTEAFF. The DNA of the CDR3 is TGTGCCAGCAGCGGACAGGGAAAAGGTACTGAAGCTTTCTTT.